This T cell receptor (beta chain) was captured in a study of shared clonotypes between healthy human individuals. Several immunoSEQ plates received, in even portions, the genomic DNA of each subset. The protocol was immunoSEQ multiplex PCR, while the TCRdb copy is restricted to in-frame clones and leaves out a portion. The table records about 2 million clones, about 95% of them present only once. Turning to this clone: No antigen is known for it.

Study results and limitations: Non-shared clonotypes showed lower generation probabilities than clonotypes common to all four donors.

Germline V CDR1 and CDR2: MGHRA, YSYEKL. The CDR3 has 18 amino acids. The V gene end was trimmed by 3 bases and the J gene end by 7 bases; junction bases not matched to a gene: 13. The naive CD8 population came from CD45RO-negative cells selected for CCR7, without terminally differentiated effector memory CD45RA+ cells. This receptor was identified in a man younger than 35 in good health. This chain uses TRBV4-1 with TRBJ2-4, with 12 bases that match TRBD2. The sample taken for sequencing was naive CD8+ T cells sorted from blood. The DNA for the CDR3 is TGCGCCAGCAGCCAGGTGCCTACATGGACTAGCGGGATGAACATTCAGTACTTC. Protein product: CASSQVPTWTSGMNIQYF.